A single sample gave rise to the 9 T cell receptor beta chains below, sequenced in a study of blood T cell repertoires in COVID-19. TCRdb keeps only in-frame clones here, not all; method: immunoSEQ multiplex PCR. The repertoire consists of roughly 350,000 clones, with about 89% occurring once and the leading ten covering under 6.5%. Sequenced sample: peripheral blood. These receptor sequences come from a woman in her 50s with COVID-19, enrolled during active disease.

V is TRBV7-2 and J is TRBJ2-2; TRBD2 is a possible D gene (7 bases). V lost 8 bases and J 4 bases, leaving 14 bases between the germline ends. The CDR3 length is 14 residues. CDR1 is SGHTA and CDR2 is FQGNSA in the germline V gene. CDR3: CASAAGGRTGELFF. The DNA for the CDR3 is TGTGCCAGCGCGGCCGGGGGGCGCACCGGGGAGCTGTTTTTT.

The gene calls are TRBV3-1 (or the pseudogene TRBV3-2) and TRBJ1-5; unclear D gene. The germline V gene has CDR1 LGHDT and CDR2 YNNKEL (reference sequence). The CDR3 contains 15 residues. With 1 base removed from V and 3 bases from J, the gap between germline ends came to 10 bases. As DNA, the CDR3 is TGTGCCAGCAGCCAAGTACCCGGTATCAATCAGCCCCAGCATTTT. This sequence encodes CASSQVPGINQPQHF.

The chain employs TRBV18 and TRBJ2-1, with D tentatively TRBD1 (6 bases). CDR1 is KGHSH and CDR2 is LQKENI in the germline V gene. The CDR3 totals 13 residues. V lost 1 base and J 10 bases, leaving 11 bases between the germline ends. This CDR3 reads CASSPRDRSEQFF. The CDR3 nucleotides are TGTGCCAGCTCACCACGAGACAGGAGCGAGCAGTTCTTC.

The CDR3 spells CASSLDRGQGAEGYTF. CDR3 coding DNA: TGTGCCAGCAGCTTAGATCGAGGACAGGGGGCTGAGGGCTACACCTTC. The chain couples TRBV11-2 to TRBJ1-2, with 11 bases fitting TRBD1. The CDR3 contains 16 residues. Germline values: CDR1 SGHAT, CDR2 FQNNGV. J gave up 8 bases and V 0 bases, and 8 bases lay outside the gene matches.

The chain combines TRBV5-6 with TRBJ2-1; 8 bases match TRBD1. Germline V CDR1 and CDR2: SGHDT, YYEEEE. After removal of 4 bases from V and 2 bases from J, the junction contained 2 bases not matched to a gene. This CDR3 contains 14 residues. CDR3 residues: CASSRDRTYNEQFF. The CDR3 region has the DNA TGTGCCAGCAGCCGGGACAGGACCTACAATGAGCAGTTCTTC.

The chain employs TRBV7-9 and TRBJ2-2, with D possibly being TRBD2 (5 bases). CDR3 length: 15 residues. The germline V gene encodes CDR1 SEHNR and CDR2 FQNEAQ (reference sequence). Trimming cost V 5 bases and J 5 bases, with 15 bases left between them. The CDR3 DNA reads as TGTGCCAGCAGCACCCCCGGGGTACCAACCGGGGAGCTGTTTTTT. Its protein is CASSTPGVPTGELFF.

V and J are TRBV14 and TRBJ2-3; D possibly corresponds to TRBD2 (5 bases). CDR3 length: 17 amino acids. Germline V gene data show CDR1 as SGHDN and CDR2 as FVKESK. V shed 2 bases and J shed 0 bases, with 15 bases lying between them. The CDR3 coding sequence is TGTGCCAGCAGCCAAAAGTGGCCAACTAGTAGCACAGATACGCAGTATTTT. Amino acid sequence: CASSQKWPTSSTDTQYF.

The J gene is TRBJ2-1, the V gene TRBV5-4; D gene ambiguous. Deletions cut 1 base from V and 10 bases from J, with 6 bases between. The CDR3 spans 11 residues. From germline, CDR1 is SGHNT and CDR2 YYREEE (reference sequence). CDR3 sequence: CASSLKLEQFF. CDR3 nucleotide sequence: TGTGCCAGCAGCTTGAAACTAGAGCAGTTCTTC. Looking up the rest from reference TRBV5-4 and TRBJ2-1 gives the full variable domain: ETGVTQSPTHLIKTRGQQVTLRCSSQSGHNTVSWYQQALGQGPQFIFQYYREEENGRGNFPPRFSGLQFPNYSSELNVNALELDDSALYLCASSLKLEQFFGPGTRLTVL.

The chain uses TRBV4-1 and TRBJ2-7; 7 bases are a match to TRBD2. Unmatched junction bases numbered 12, after V lost 4 bases and J lost 6 bases. The length of the CDR3 is 15 residues. From germline, CDR1 is MGHRA and CDR2 YSYEKL. The CDR3 DNA sequence: TGCGCCAGCAGCCGATTCAGCGAGCGGGAAAGCGAGCAGTACTTC. It encodes CASSRFSERESEQYF.